One sample yielded the 32 T cell receptor beta chains listed below, sequenced in a study of blood T cells in healthy people across ages. A second PCR, run for about 6 to 11 cycles, used a sample-barcoded 5' primer plus a J-beta primer mix. TCRdb analysed the 5' RACE reads with MiXCR anew, one entry per CDR3 protein. The sample shows about 570,000 distinct CDR3 sequences, about 29% of them seen only once. The data were also submitted as part of a second study, on T cells of mothers and their children.

Sequencing was done on a sample of blood. Every receptor here comes from a boy younger than 10 in good health.

The gene calls are TRBV29-1 and TRBJ2-3, with TRBD2 as a possible D gene (6 bases). The CDR3 runs 14 residues. V was clipped by 1 base and J by 3 bases, with 11 bases between them. The germline CDR1 and CDR2 sequences are SQVTM and ANQGSEA. CDR3 DNA sequence: TGCAGCGTTGAAGGTCTAGCGAGAACAGATACGCAGTATTTT. Protein: CSVEGLARTDTQYF.

The chain is built from TRBV3-1 and TRBJ1-3; D may be TRBD1 (6 bases). Germline V gene sequence: CDR1 LGHDT, CDR2 YNNKEL (reference sequence). V shed 5 bases and J shed 2 bases, with 13 bases lying between them. The CDR3 spans 15 residues. The CDR3 DNA is TGTGCCAGCAGCTTACAGGGAATTACTGGAAACACCATATATTTT. This translates into CASSLQGITGNTIYF.

This clonotype was observed a few times. V usage is TRBV21-1 and J usage is TRBJ2-6. TRBV21-1 is listed as a pseudogene. The CDR3 runs to 17 residues. DNA for the CDR3: TGTGCCAGCAGCAAGCACTCGGCAGGTGCTGGGGCCAACGTCCTGACTTTC. Its translation: CASSKHSAGAGANVLTF.

This clonotype turned up a few times. V and J are TRBV5-1 and TRBJ2-4; D possibly corresponds to TRBD1 (5 bases). The CDR3 has 14 amino acids. V was shortened by 0 bases and J by 10 bases, with 14 bases between the two germline ends. Germline V CDR1 and CDR2: SGHRS, YFSETQ. The CDR3 is CASSLGEGDQIQYF. The CDR3 DNA follows: TGCGCCAGCAGCTTGGGTGAAGGGGATCAAATTCAGTACTTC.

This clonotype was detected ten times or more. The genes are TRBV16 and TRBJ1-4; 7 bases line up with TRBD1. V shed 0 bases, J shed 5 bases, and the junction held 6 bases outside the gene matches. The CDR3 spans 16 residues. Germline V gene lookup returns CDR1 KGHSY and CDR2 FQNENV. CDR3 loop: CASSQSTGQLNEKLFF. In DNA, the CDR3 is TGTGCCAGCAGCCAATCCACGGGACAGCTAAATGAAAAACTGTTTTTT.

In its sample, this clonotype was seen a few times. The chain couples TRBV28 to TRBJ2-1, with D unclear. V was clipped by 0 bases and J by 7 bases, with 7 bases between them. The CDR3 covers 13 residues. The V gene's germline CDR1 is MDHEN and CDR2 SYDVKM. The CDR3 DNA reads TGTGCCAGCAGTTTATGGGGTAGGAATGAGCAGTTCTTC. Residues: CASSLWGRNEQFF.

To note about this clonotype: The junction and the germline gene differ at one end; a read error may be behind it. This sequence joins TRBV18 and TRBJ2-5; no firm D call. CDR1 is KGHSH, CDR2 LQKENI, per germline. This CDR3 is 12 amino acids long. The CDR3 here is CTSSPPMETQYF. The CDR3 region has the DNA TGTACCAGCTCACCACCGATGGAGACCCAGTACTTC.

The chain links TRBV18 to TRBJ1-1, with D perhaps TRBD1 (6 bases). Germline CDR1 KGHSH, CDR2 LQKENI. The CDR3 has 15 residues. Between the trimmed V and J ends, which lost 4 bases and 1 base, there was a span of 13 bases. The CDR3 DNA follows: TGTGCCAGCTCACGACTCCCGGACAGGAACACTGAAGCTTTCTTT. Translated: CASSRLPDRNTEAFF.

V gene TRBV5-1 combines with J gene TRBJ1-2, with TRBD1 matching 8 bases. From germline, CDR1 is SGHRS and CDR2 YFSETQ. Losses at the gene ends were 4 bases for V and 8 bases for J; bases not matched to a gene: 13. The CDR3 is 15 residues long. The CDR3 region is CASSPGQGDLFGYTF. The DNA of the CDR3 is TGCGCCAGCAGCCCCGGACAGGGCGATTTGTTCGGCTACACCTTC. The full variable domain, its missing parts supplied by reference TRBV5-1 and TRBJ1-2, is KAGVTQTPRYLIKTRGQQVTLSCSPISGHRSVSWYQQTPGQGLQFLFEYFSETQRNKGNFPGRFSGRQFSNSRSEMNVSTLELGDSALYLCASSPGQGDLFGYTFGSGTRLTVV.

CDR3 in amino acids: CASSSLFSGQGVSEAFF. The CDR3 DNA reads TGTGCCAGCAGTTCCCTATTTTCCGGACAGGGAGTGTCTGAAGCTTTCTTT. The chain links TRBV6-5 to TRBJ1-1; 8 positions agree with TRBD1. CDR1 MNHEY and CDR2 SVGAGI come from the germline V gene. CDR3 size: 17 residues. V dropped 4 bases and J dropped 6; count of bases not matched to a gene: 16.

The V gene is TRBV2, the J gene TRBJ1-6; D is perhaps TRBD1 (5 bases). Trimming pared 6 bases from V and 7 bases from J, leaving 19 bases between. CDR3 length equals 16 residues. Germline CDR1 SNHLY, CDR2 FYNNEI. The CDR3 bases are TGTGCCAGCAGGACTCCATGGTGGGGCGCCAATTCACCCCTCCACTTT. Translated, it gives CASRTPWWGANSPLHF.

This clonotype has more than one count but fewer than ten. The chain links TRBV15 to TRBJ1-2; a possible D gene is TRBD1 (6 bases). V gave up 7 bases and J gave up 1 base, with 16 bases separating them. Germline assignment: CDR1 LNHNV and CDR2 YYDKDF (reference sequence). This CDR3 is 15 amino acids long. CDR3 DNA: TGTGCCACCAAACCCTTGAGGGGGTATAACTATGGCTACACCTTC. Its translation is CATKPLRGYNYGYTF.

The chain uses TRBV21-1 and TRBJ2-5; no DNA check was done on the table's D call, TRBD2. TRBV21-1 constitutes a pseudogene. The CDR3 loop spans 17 amino acids. CDR3 DNA: TGTGCCAGCAGCAAAGGACTAGCGGGATTAGTAGGAGAGACCCAGTACTTC. Translated, it gives CASSKGLAGLVGETQYF.

This clonotype was observed a few times. The CDR3 DNA is TGCGCCAGCAGCTTTGGGACAGCCTCCTCCTACGAGCAGTACTTC. Translated: CASSFGTASSYEQYF. The V call is TRBV5-1, the J call TRBJ2-5; 7 bases agree with TRBD1. The DNA end favors TRBJ2-7, so the J call may be wrong. Germline V gene lookup returns CDR1 SGHRS and CDR2 YFSETQ. The CDR3 is made up of 15 amino acids.

This clonotype was recorded once. The chain joins TRBV6-6 to TRBJ2-1; D is unresolved. Germline lookup yields CDR1 MNHNY and CDR2 SVGAGI (reference sequence). V lost 4 bases to trimming and J lost 0 bases, with 7 bases between them. The CDR3 runs to 14 residues. The CDR3 loop reads CASSSPSSYNEQFF. CDR3 nucleotides: TGTGCCAGCAGTTCCCCTAGCTCCTACAATGAGCAGTTCTTC.

In its sample, this clonotype was seen a few times. The chain uses TRBV24-1 and TRBJ2-1; no definite D call. Germline V CDR1 and CDR2: KGHDR, SFDVKD. CDR3 length: 14 amino acids. V lost 5 bases, J lost 4 bases, and 11 bases lay in between. The CDR3 DNA is TGTGCCACCAGTGTATGTAGGCCATACAATGAGCAGTTCTTC. It translates to CATSVCRPYNEQFF.

As concerns this clonotype: This may stem from a read error, because a much larger clone lies one nucleotide away. The chain combines TRBV7-2 with TRBJ1-6, with no clear D. The CDR3 loop spans 13 amino acids. Germline loops: CDR1 SGHTA, CDR2 FQGNSA. CDR3 bases: TGTGCCAGCAGCTCATCTCCTAATTCACCCCTCCGCTTT. It yields the protein CASSSSPNSPLRF.

The table lists this clonotype with a few counts. The chain joins TRBV20-1 to TRBJ2-7; the D gene is possibly TRBD1 (6 bases). V lost 4 bases, J lost 4 bases, and 11 bases lay in between. The CDR3 runs 12 residues. Germline V gene data show CDR1 as DFQATT and CDR2 as SNEGSKA (reference sequence). CDR3 nucleotides: TGCAGTGCTAACATCAGGGGTTACGAGCAGTACTTC. This sequence encodes CSANIRGYEQYF.

The chain is built from TRBV9 and TRBJ2-3, with 12 bases fitting TRBD2. This CDR3 contains 15 residues. Trimming cost V 2 bases and J 6 bases; bases outside gene matches: 4. Germline CDR1 and CDR2: SGDLS and YYNGEE. The CDR3 sequence is CASSVRGTSGDTQYF. The DNA for the CDR3 is TGTGCCAGCAGCGTTCGGGGGACTAGCGGGGATACGCAGTATTTT.

This clonotype was seen only a few times. The chain has TRBV6-5 and TRBJ2-5, with 13 bases matching TRBD2. V trimming: 5 bases; J trimming: 4 bases; junction bases outside the gene matches: 4. This CDR3 is 15 amino acids long. Germline CDR1 MNHEY, CDR2 SVGAGI. The CDR3 reads CASSTGLAGRETQYF. Here the CDR3 DNA reads TGTGCCAGCAGTACGGGACTAGCGGGGCGAGAGACCCAGTACTTC.

The rearrangement links TRBV5-1 to TRBJ1-2; D may be TRBD1 (5 bases). This CDR3 comprises 14 residues. Germline CDR1 is SGHRS and CDR2 is YFSETQ. V was cut by 3 bases and J by 4 bases, with 13 bases left in between. The CDR3 spells CASSSSGRTYGYTF. The CDR3 DNA follows: TGCGCCAGCAGCTCCTCGGGACGGACCTATGGCTACACCTTC.

This clonotype showed up just once. The chain recombines TRBV19 with TRBJ2-5; no firm D call. The CDR3 length is 14 residues. The V end was cut by 5 bases, the J end by 7 bases, with 17 bases between. Germline lookup yields CDR1 LNHDA and CDR2 SQIVND (reference sequence). The CDR3 DNA follows: TGTGCCAGTAGTCTCGGGTCCCCCGGCGGGACCCAGTACTTC. Its protein product is CASSLGSPGGTQYF.

This clonotype was recorded a few times. The genes are TRBV2 and TRBJ2-2; D not resolved. Germline V lookup: CDR1 SNHLY, CDR2 FYNNEI. The CDR3 spans 12 residues. Trimming took 9 bases from V and 4 from J, leaving 9 bases between them. The CDR3 here is CARKVSTGELFF. The CDR3 DNA sequence: TGTGCCAGAAAAGTATCCACCGGGGAGCTGTTTTTT.

The rearrangement joins TRBV5-4 to TRBJ2-1; TRBD2 aligns across 10 bases. J was trimmed by 0 bases and V by 4 bases; bases with no gene match: 7. CDR1 SGHNT and CDR2 YYREEE come from the germline V gene (reference sequence). CDR3 size: 17 residues. CDR3 region: CASSGGLAEGSYNEQFF. DNA of the CDR3: TGTGCCAGCAGCGGAGGACTAGCGGAGGGCTCCTACAATGAGCAGTTCTTC.

The table lists this clonotype with a few counts. V usage is TRBV11-2 and J usage is TRBJ2-3, with 12 nucleotides matching TRBD2. CDR1 SGHAT and CDR2 FQNNGV come from the germline V gene. Trimming took 2 bases from V and 8 from J; bases not matched to a gene: 8. The CDR3 is 16 residues long. Written as DNA, the CDR3 is TGTGCCAGCAGCTTAAACCCTAGCGGGGGGGCAAGTACGCAGTATTTT. Translation: CASSLNPSGGASTQYF.

This clonotype was seen only a few times. The rearrangement links TRBV6-2 or TRBV6-3 to TRBJ2-7, with 8 bases aligning to TRBD1. V was clipped by 6 bases and J by 2 bases; unmatched bases: 3. CDR3 size: 13 residues. CDR1 is MNHEY and CDR2 is SVGEGT in the germline V gene. The CDR3 DNA is TGTGCCAGCAGCGAGGGACAGGCCTACGAGCAGTACTTC. Its protein product is CASSEGQAYEQYF.

To note about this clonotype: A much larger clone lies a single base off, so this may be a read error. The chain recombines TRBV20-1 with TRBJ2-1; D possibly corresponds to TRBD2 (5 bases). The V gene's germline CDR1 is DFQATT and CDR2 SNEGSKA (reference sequence). The CDR3 has 12 residues. The CDR3 coding sequence is TGCAATGCTAGCCCATCCTACAATGAGCAGTTCTTC. Encoded protein: CNASPSYNEQFF.

This clonotype was seen only a few times. This sequence joins TRBV29-1 and TRBJ2-1; D is tentatively TRBD1 or TRBD2 (5 bases each). The germline V gene encodes CDR1 SQVTM and CDR2 ANQGSEA. The V gene lost 6 bases and the J gene lost 11 bases, with 11 bases spanning the gap. The CDR3 has 10 residues. CDR3 coding DNA: TGCAGCGTAACCGGGACCAAGCAGTTCTTC. Amino acids: CSVTGTKQFF.

This clonotype has a handful of counts. The chain uses TRBV4-2 and TRBJ2-2; 12 bases align to TRBD2. The CDR3 is 19 amino acids. The germline gives CDR1 LGHNA, CDR2 YNFKEQ. V lost 0 bases to trimming and J lost 0 bases; unmatched junction nucleotides: 5. In DNA, the CDR3 is TGTGCCAGCAGCCAAGAGTTACTAGCGGGGGGTACGAACACCGGGGAGCTGTTTTTT. This gives the protein CASSQELLAGGTNTGELFF.

This clonotype was seen ten or more times. The chain links TRBV29-1 to TRBJ1-2; TRBD1 matches 9 bases. With 0 bases clipped from V and 5 bases from J, the junction kept 4 bases outside the gene matches. CDR3 length: 14 residues. Germline loops: CDR1 SQVTM, CDR2 ANQGSEA. CDR3 in DNA: TGCAGCGTTGAAGAGGTTGGACAGGGGTATGGCTACACCTTC. It codes for CSVEEVGQGYGYTF.

This clonotype was seen many times. The chain combines TRBV20-1 with TRBJ2-5; 9 bases are shared with TRBD1. Per the germline V gene, CDR1 is DFQATT and CDR2 is SNEGSKA (reference sequence). CDR3 length: 18 residues. V was clipped by 1 base and J by 2 bases; unmatched bases: 14. Here the CDR3 reads CSARGSRERQGVQETQYF. The CDR3, as DNA: TGCAGTGCTAGAGGTTCCCGGGAAAGACAGGGGGTACAAGAGACCCAGTACTTC.

Only a few counts were recorded for this clonotype. The chain uses TRBV29-1 and TRBJ2-5, with D possibly TRBD2 on 7 matching bases. The germline CDR1 and CDR2 sequences are SQVTM and ANQGSEA. The CDR3 runs to 15 residues. V lost 7 bases, J lost 5 bases, and 23 bases lay in between. CDR3 bases: TGCAGCGCCTTCCGCCTCGGGGGGCTTGGCGAGACCCAGTACTTC. Translated, it gives CSAFRLGGLGETQYF. The entire variable domain, with the rest obtained from reference TRBV29-1 and TRBJ2-5, is as follows: SAVISQKPSRDICQRGTSLTIQCQVDSQVTMMFWYRQQPGQSLTLIATANQGSEATYESGFVIDKFPISRPNLTFSTLTVSNMSPEDSSIYLCSAFRLGGLGETQYFGPGTRLLVL.